These T cell receptor beta chains were read from a single sample in a study of Graves' ophthalmopathy and Graves' hyperthyroidism. One entry per CDR3 protein, called by TCRdb with MiXCR from the multiplex PCR reads. The sample has a few hundred thousand distinct CDR3 sequences, under 25% seen once; the top ten hold roughly 45%. The sample consisted of peripheral blood. The receptors stem from a woman aged 50 to 60 with Graves' ophthalmopathy. Each CDR3 is given without its conserved first and last residue.

>TRBV5-6|TRBJ2-7|12
ASSLGQITYEQY
>TRBV7-3|TRBJ2-5|14
ASSKTGGVGVETQY
>TRBV5-1|TRBJ2-7|14
ASSLDGTRATYEQY
>TRBV3-1|TRBJ1-2|13
ASSQDPVPNYGYT
>TRBV12-3/TRBV12-4|TRBJ2-2|13
ASSGTGGVAGELF
>TRBV29-1|TRBJ2-3|11
SADTAGTDTQY
>TRBV28|TRBJ1-1|12
ASSVTGVYTEAF
>TRBV28|TRBJ2-7|10
ASRQTGYEQY
>TRBV20-1|TRBJ2-7|14
SATPWTSGSSYEQY
>TRBV19|TRBJ1-2|13
ASSISGSSNYGYT
>TRBV13|TRBJ2-7|15
ASSLGRWEFSSYEQY
>TRBV20-1|TRBJ2-5|14
SAGGETSGGVETQY
>TRBV7-9|TRBJ2-4|12
ASSALETKNIQY
>TRBV20-1|TRBJ2-4|13
SAISNRDRGDIQY
>TRBV24-1|TRBJ1-5|14
ATSDATGGNNQPQH
>TRBV28|TRBJ2-7|12
ASSLSQAPYEQY
>TRBV7-9|TRBJ1-2|13
ASSQNGGPNYGYT
>TRBV7-2|TRBJ1-2|11
ASSLGARGGYT
>TRBV6-2/TRBV6-3|TRBJ1-5|9
ASSFNQPQH
>TRBV20-1|TRBJ2-7|14
SARATGTGPSYEQY
>TRBV6-4|TRBJ1-1|14
ASSDSTRARNTEAF
>TRBV6-4|TRBJ2-1|14
ASTFNGGLGGNEQF
>TRBV29-1|TRBJ1-2|12
SVLRDGLFYGYT
>TRBV5-5|TRBJ2-7|13
ASSLFRGPTYEQY
>TRBV10-3|TRBJ2-3|13
AISESLYRAGTQY
>TRBV20-1|TRBJ2-2|14
SARDPTKGSSGELF
>TRBV19|TRBJ1-5|12
ASTARQTNQPQH
>TRBV6-2/TRBV6-3|TRBJ2-7|10
ASSRTGTEQY
>TRBV29-1|TRBJ1-2|12
SVEDRRSGRGYT
>TRBV19|TRBJ2-7|13
ASSSGQGYSYEQY
>TRBV7-2|TRBJ2-5|13
ASSLVLAFQETQY
>TRBV15|TRBJ2-7|13
ATRRTGTRYGEQY
>TRBV20-1|TRBJ2-2|12
SASLAGGGGELF
>TRBV19|TRBJ2-7|11
ASSISTSYEQY
>TRBV6-5|TRBJ2-6|14
ASSYSTGSGANVLT
>TRBV12-5|TRBJ2-2|15
ASGFYAGSGAAGELF
>TRBV6-1|TRBJ1-1|8
ASKVTEAF
>TRBV2|TRBJ2-7|11
ASGLVRSYEQY
>TRBV20-1|TRBJ2-7|14
SARPRGLAFSYEQY
>TRBV9|TRBJ1-2|14
ASKSPGQGDNYGYT
>TRBV11-1|TRBJ2-7|15
ASTKGTSGLSSYEQY
>TRBV28|TRBJ2-5|15
ASSRLAGGPSQETQY
>TRBV5-1|TRBJ2-7|15
ASSHLGGSSPSYEQY
>TRBV11-2|TRBJ1-1|14
ASSVRTGQGNTEAF
>TRBV24-1|TRBJ2-5|12
ATASGSQLRTQY
>TRBV18|TRBJ2-5|10
ASSTEGETQY
>TRBV7-8|TRBJ2-7|12
ASSVGGKSYEQY
>TRBV12-3/TRBV12-4|TRBJ1-2|12
ASTPGGGHEGYT